This T cell receptor beta chain originates from a study of somatic mutations in cytotoxic T cells in rheumatoid arthritis. Purity of the CD4+ and CD8+ cells, isolated by positive magnetic bead selection, was checked by flow cytometry. This table comes from immunoSEQ multiplex PCR, and its TCRdb copy is limited to in-frame clones, with some not included. The data hold tens of thousands of clones, with approximately 84% observed a single time. This TCR was sampled from a middle-aged man in good health. The specimen was CD8+ T cells sorted from blood.

DNA of the CDR3: TGTGCCAGCAGTGAAGAGGCTTATAGCAATCAGCCCCAGCATTTT. It yields the protein CASSEEAYSNQPQHF. The rearrangement links TRBV2 to TRBJ1-5; D is unclear. The V and J ends lost 1 base and 0 bases respectively, with 7 bases between them. The CDR3 extends over 15 amino acids. Germline V CDR1 and CDR2: SNHLY, FYNNEI. The full variable domain, rest sourced from reference TRBV2 and TRBJ1-5, is EPEVTQTPSHQVTQMGQEVILRCVPISNHLYFYWYRQILGQKVEFLVSFYNNEISEKSEIFDDQFSVERPDGSNFTLKIRSTKLEDSAMYFCASSEEAYSNQPQHFGDGTRLSIL.